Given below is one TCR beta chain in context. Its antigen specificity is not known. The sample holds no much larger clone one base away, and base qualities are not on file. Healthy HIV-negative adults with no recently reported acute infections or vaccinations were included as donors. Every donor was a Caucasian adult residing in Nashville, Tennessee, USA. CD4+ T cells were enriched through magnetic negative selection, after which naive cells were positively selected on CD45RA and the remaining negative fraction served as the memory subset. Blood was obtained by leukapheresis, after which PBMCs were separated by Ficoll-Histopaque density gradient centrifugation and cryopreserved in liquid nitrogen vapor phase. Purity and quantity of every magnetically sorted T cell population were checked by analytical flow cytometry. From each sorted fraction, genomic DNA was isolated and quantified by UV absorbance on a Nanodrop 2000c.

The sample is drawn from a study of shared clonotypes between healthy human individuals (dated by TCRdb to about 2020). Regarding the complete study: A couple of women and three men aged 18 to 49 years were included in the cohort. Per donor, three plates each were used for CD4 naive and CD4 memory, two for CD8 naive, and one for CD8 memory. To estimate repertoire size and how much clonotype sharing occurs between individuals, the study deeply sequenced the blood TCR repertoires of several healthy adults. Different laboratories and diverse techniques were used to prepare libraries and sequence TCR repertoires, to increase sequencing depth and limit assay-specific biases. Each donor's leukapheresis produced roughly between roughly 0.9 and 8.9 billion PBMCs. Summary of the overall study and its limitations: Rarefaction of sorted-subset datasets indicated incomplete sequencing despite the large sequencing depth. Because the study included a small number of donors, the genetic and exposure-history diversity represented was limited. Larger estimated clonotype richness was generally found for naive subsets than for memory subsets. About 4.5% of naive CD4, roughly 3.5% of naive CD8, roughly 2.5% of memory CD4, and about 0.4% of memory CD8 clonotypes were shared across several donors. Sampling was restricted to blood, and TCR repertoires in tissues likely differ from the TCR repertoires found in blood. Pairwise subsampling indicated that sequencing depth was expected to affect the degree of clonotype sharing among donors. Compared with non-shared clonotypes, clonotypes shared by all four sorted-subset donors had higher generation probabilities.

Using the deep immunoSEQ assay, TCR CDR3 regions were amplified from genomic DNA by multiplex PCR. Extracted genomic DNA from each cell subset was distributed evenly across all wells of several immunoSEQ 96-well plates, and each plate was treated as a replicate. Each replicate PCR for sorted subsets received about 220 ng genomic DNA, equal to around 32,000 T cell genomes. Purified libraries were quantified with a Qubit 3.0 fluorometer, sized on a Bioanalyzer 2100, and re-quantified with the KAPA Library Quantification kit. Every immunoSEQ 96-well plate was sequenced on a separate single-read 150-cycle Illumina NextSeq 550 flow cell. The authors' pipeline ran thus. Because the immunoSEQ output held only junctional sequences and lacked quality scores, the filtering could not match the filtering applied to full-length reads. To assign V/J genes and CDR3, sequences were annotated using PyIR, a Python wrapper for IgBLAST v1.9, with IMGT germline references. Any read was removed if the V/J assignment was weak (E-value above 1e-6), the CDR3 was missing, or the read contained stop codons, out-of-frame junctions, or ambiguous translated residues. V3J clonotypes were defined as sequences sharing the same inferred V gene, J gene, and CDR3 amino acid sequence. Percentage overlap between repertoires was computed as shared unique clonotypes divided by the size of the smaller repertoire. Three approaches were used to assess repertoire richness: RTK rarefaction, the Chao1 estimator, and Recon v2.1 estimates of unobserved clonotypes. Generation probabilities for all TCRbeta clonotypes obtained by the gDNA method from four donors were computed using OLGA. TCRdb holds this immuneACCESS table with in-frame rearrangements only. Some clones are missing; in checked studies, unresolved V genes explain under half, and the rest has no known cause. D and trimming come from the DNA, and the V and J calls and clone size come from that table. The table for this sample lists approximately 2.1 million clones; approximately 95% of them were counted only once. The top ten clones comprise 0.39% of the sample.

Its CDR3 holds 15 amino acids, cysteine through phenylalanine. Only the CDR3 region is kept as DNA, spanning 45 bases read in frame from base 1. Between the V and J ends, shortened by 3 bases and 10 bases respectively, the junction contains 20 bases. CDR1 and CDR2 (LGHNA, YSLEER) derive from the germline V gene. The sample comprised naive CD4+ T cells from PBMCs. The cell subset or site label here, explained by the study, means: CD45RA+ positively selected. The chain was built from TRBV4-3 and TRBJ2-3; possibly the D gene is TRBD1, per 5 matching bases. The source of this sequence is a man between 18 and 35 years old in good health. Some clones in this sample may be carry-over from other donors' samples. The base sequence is TGCGCCAGCAGCCAGACCGGTTCGGTAGGGGCGGCGCAGTATTTT. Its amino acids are CASSQTGSVGAAQYF.